These T cell receptor beta chains were read from a single sample in a study of technical replicates of blood from a handful of donors. TCRdb keeps only in-frame clones here, not all; method: immunoSEQ multiplex PCR. The sample records about 88,000 clones, roughly 90% being singletons. The specimen was T cells isolated from PBMCs. All receptors come from a human donor in good health. The CDR3 runs from the conserved cysteine through the conserved F or W. The order of the fields is J gene, V gene, clone size, D gene, CDR3 protein, CDR3 DNA. The D gene is left open where the match is weak. Expanded clones are given a class, and other clones once, few, many or no size at all.

J gene: TRBJ1-3; V gene: TRBV19; clone size: NA; D gene: NA; CDR3 protein: CASSILGSSGNTIYF; CDR3 DNA: TGTGCCAGTAGTATTTTGGGGAGCTCTGGAAACACCATATATTTT
J gene: TRBJ1-1; V gene: TRBV10-3; clone size: NA; D gene: TRBD1; CDR3 protein: CATGGSGTASKTEAFF; CDR3 DNA: TGTGCCACTGGGGGTTCCGGGACAGCCTCGAAGACTGAAGCTTTCTTT
J gene: TRBJ2-1; V gene: TRBV27; clone size: NA; D gene: TRBD2; CDR3 protein: CASSSQLAGDYNEQFF; CDR3 DNA: TGTGCCAGCAGTTCCCAATTAGCGGGAGATTACAATGAGCAGTTCTTC
J gene: TRBJ2-5; V gene: TRBV14; clone size: NA; D gene: TRBD1; CDR3 protein: CASSPWTGGVETQYF; CDR3 DNA: TGTGCCAGCAGCCCCTGGACAGGGGGCGTGGAGACCCAGTACTTC
J gene: TRBJ2-5; V gene: TRBV30; clone size: NA; D gene: NA; CDR3 protein: CAWMGRGQETQYF; CDR3 DNA: TGTGCCTGGATGGGCAGGGGACAAGAGACCCAGTACTTC
J gene: TRBJ1-4; V gene: TRBV7-9; clone size: NA; D gene: NA; CDR3 protein: CASSFSWDNNEKLFF; CDR3 DNA: TGTGCCAGCAGCTTCTCGTGGGACAACAATGAAAAACTGTTTTTT
J gene: TRBJ2-3; V gene: TRBV6-5; clone size: NA; D gene: TRBD2; CDR3 protein: CASSWLADTDTQYF; CDR3 DNA: TGTGCCAGCAGCTGGCTAGCGGACACAGATACGCAGTATTTT
J gene: TRBJ2-3; V gene: TRBV6-6; clone size: NA; D gene: NA; CDR3 protein: CASSYTASTDTQYF; CDR3 DNA: TGTGCCAGCAGTTACACTGCTAGCACAGATACGCAGTATTTT
J gene: TRBJ2-1; V gene: TRBV27; clone size: NA; D gene: TRBD2; CDR3 protein: CASSLLADPYNEQFF; CDR3 DNA: TGTGCCAGCAGTTTACTAGCGGACCCCTACAATGAGCAGTTCTTC
J gene: TRBJ1-2; V gene: TRBV11-2; clone size: NA; D gene: NA; CDR3 protein: CASSPLNRAKGGYTF; CDR3 DNA: TGTGCCAGCAGCCCTCTTAACAGGGCAAAGGGTGGCTACACCTTC
J gene: TRBJ1-4; V gene: TRBV18; clone size: NA; D gene: NA; CDR3 protein: CASSSVDQEKLFF; CDR3 DNA: TGTGCCAGCTCGAGTGTTGATCAAGAAAAACTGTTTTTT
J gene: TRBJ2-7; V gene: TRBV6-1; clone size: NA; D gene: NA; CDR3 protein: CASRGQETEAYEQYF; CDR3 DNA: TGTGCCAGCAGGGGGCAAGAGACAGAGGCCTACGAGCAGTACTTC
J gene: TRBJ2-3; V gene: TRBV5-6; clone size: NA; D gene: TRBD1; CDR3 protein: CASSLEGQGPTDTQYF; CDR3 DNA: TGTGCCAGCAGCTTGGAGGGACAGGGGCCCACAGATACGCAGTATTTT
J gene: TRBJ2-7; V gene: TRBV30; clone size: NA; D gene: TRBD1; CDR3 protein: CAWARGNSYEQYF; CDR3 DNA: TGTGCCTGGGCCAGGGGGAATTCCTACGAGCAGTACTTC
J gene: TRBJ1-6; V gene: TRBV18; clone size: NA; D gene: NA; CDR3 protein: CASSPTFDRTFYNSPLHF; CDR3 DNA: TGTGCCAGCTCACCAACTTTCGACAGAACTTTCTATAATTCACCCCTCCACTTT
J gene: TRBJ2-1; V gene: TRBV5-4; clone size: NA; D gene: TRBD2; CDR3 protein: CASSSPGLAGLDEQFF; CDR3 DNA: TGTGCCAGCAGCTCCCCAGGACTAGCGGGGCTCGATGAGCAGTTCTTC
J gene: TRBJ1-2; V gene: TRBV2; clone size: NA; D gene: NA; CDR3 protein: CASNEYSYGYTF; CDR3 DNA: TGTGCCAGCAACGAATATAGCTATGGCTACACCTTC
J gene: TRBJ1-2; V gene: TRBV9; clone size: NA; D gene: NA; CDR3 protein: CASSLDSLEGDTTYGYTF; CDR3 DNA: TGTGCCAGCAGCCTAGACTCGTTGGAGGGTGACACCACCTATGGCTACACCTTC
J gene: TRBJ1-5; V gene: TRBV19; clone size: once; D gene: NA; CDR3 protein: CASSMFQGGEPQHF; CDR3 DNA: TGTGCCAGTAGTATGTTCCAGGGTGGTGAGCCCCAGCATTTT
J gene: TRBJ1-6; V gene: TRBV7-3; clone size: NA; D gene: NA; CDR3 protein: CASSLNSNNSPLHF; CDR3 DNA: TGTGCCAGCAGCTTAAACAGTAATAATTCACCCCTCCACTTT
J gene: TRBJ2-3; V gene: TRBV6-1; clone size: NA; D gene: TRBD2; CDR3 protein: CASSVLAGGPSSTDTQYF; CDR3 DNA: TGTGCCAGCAGTGTACTAGCGGGAGGACCGTCTAGCACAGATACGCAGTATTTT
J gene: TRBJ2-2; V gene: TRBV27; clone size: NA; D gene: NA; CDR3 protein: CASSFSAGGTGELFF; CDR3 DNA: TGTGCCAGCAGTTTTTCGGCAGGCGGGACCGGGGAGCTGTTTTTT
J gene: TRBJ1-2; V gene: TRBV30; clone size: NA; D gene: NA; CDR3 protein: CAWSDQGVIYGYTF; CDR3 DNA: TGTGCCTGGAGTGACCAGGGCGTCATCTATGGCTACACCTTC
J gene: TRBJ2-1; V gene: TRBV11-2; clone size: NA; D gene: NA; CDR3 protein: CASSSPDRSGNEQFF; CDR3 DNA: TGTGCCAGCAGCTCCCCGGACAGAAGTGGGAATGAGCAGTTCTTC
J gene: TRBJ2-3; V gene: TRBV5-1; clone size: NA; D gene: TRBD2; CDR3 protein: CASRNSGGADTQYF; CDR3 DNA: TGCGCCAGCAGGAATAGCGGGGGGGCGGATACGCAGTATTTT
J gene: TRBJ2-5; V gene: TRBV9; clone size: NA; D gene: TRBD2; CDR3 protein: CASSTASGVETQYF; CDR3 DNA: TGTGCCAGCAGTACAGCTAGCGGGGTGGAGACCCAGTACTTC
J gene: TRBJ1-1; V gene: TRBV19; clone size: NA; D gene: NA; CDR3 protein: CASKFFRERDTEAFF; CDR3 DNA: TGTGCCAGTAAGTTCTTCCGAGAGAGGGACACTGAAGCTTTCTTT
J gene: TRBJ2-7; V gene: TRBV21-1; clone size: NA; D gene: NA; CDR3 protein: CASTKAGQGGYEQYF; CDR3 DNA: TGTGCCAGCACCAAAGCGGGACAGGGAGGGTACGAGCAGTACTTC
J gene: TRBJ1-4; V gene: TRBV21-1; clone size: NA; D gene: NA; CDR3 protein: CASSKRGHEKLFF; CDR3 DNA: TGTGCCAGCAGCAAAAGGGGGCATGAAAAACTGTTTTTT
J gene: TRBJ1-4; V gene: TRBV5-6; clone size: NA; D gene: NA; CDR3 protein: CASSSFRTAVTTNEKLFF; CDR3 DNA: TGTGCCAGCAGCTCTTTTAGGACAGCTGTTACAACTAATGAAAAACTGTTTTTT
J gene: TRBJ2-5; V gene: TRBV14; clone size: NA; D gene: NA; CDR3 protein: CASSPRLGQETQYF; CDR3 DNA: TGTGCCAGCAGCCCAAGACTGGGCCAAGAGACCCAGTACTTC
J gene: TRBJ1-1; V gene: TRBV5-1; clone size: NA; D gene: TRBD1; CDR3 protein: CASTGQVNTEAFF; CDR3 DNA: TGCGCCAGCACCGGACAGGTAAACACTGAAGCTTTCTTT
J gene: TRBJ1-2; V gene: TRBV29-1; clone size: NA; D gene: NA; CDR3 protein: CSVVLGSFGYTF; CDR3 DNA: TGCAGCGTTGTTTTGGGGAGTTTTGGCTACACCTTC
J gene: TRBJ2-7; V gene: TRBV7-9; clone size: NA; D gene: NA; CDR3 protein: CASSPEANSYEQYF; CDR3 DNA: TGTGCCAGCAGTCCCGAGGCGAATTCCTACGAGCAGTACTTC
J gene: TRBJ1-2; V gene: TRBV7-8; clone size: NA; D gene: NA; CDR3 protein: CASSHLLDRTYGYTF; CDR3 DNA: TGTGCCAGCAGCCATTTATTAGACAGAACCTATGGCTACACCTTC
J gene: TRBJ2-2; V gene: TRBV6-6; clone size: NA; D gene: TRBD1; CDR3 protein: CASSQRDRVQSGELFF; CDR3 DNA: TGTGCCAGCAGTCAAAGGGACAGGGTACAATCCGGGGAGCTGTTTTTT
J gene: TRBJ2-1; V gene: TRBV28; clone size: NA; D gene: NA; CDR3 protein: CAGGGYNEQFF; CDR3 DNA: TGTGCCGGTGGGGGGTACAATGAGCAGTTCTTC
J gene: TRBJ2-7; V gene: TRBV13; clone size: once; D gene: TRBD1; CDR3 protein: CAWGQGAGEQYF; CDR3 DNA: TGTGCCTGGGGACAGGGGGCAGGGGAGCAGTACTTC
J gene: TRBJ2-4; V gene: TRBV6-5; clone size: NA; D gene: NA; CDR3 protein: CASTPAGENIQYF; CDR3 DNA: TGTGCCAGCACCCCGGCAGGGGAAAACATTCAGTACTTC
J gene: TRBJ1-1; V gene: TRBV19; clone size: NA; D gene: TRBD1; CDR3 protein: CASSIGTGRTEAFF; CDR3 DNA: TGTGCCAGTAGTATAGGGACAGGCCGCACTGAAGCTTTCTTT
J gene: TRBJ2-1; V gene: TRBV5-1; clone size: NA; D gene: TRBD2; CDR3 protein: CASNFQRGAVYNEQFF; CDR3 DNA: TGCGCCAGCAACTTCCAGCGGGGGGCTGTTTACAATGAGCAGTTCTTC
J gene: TRBJ1-1; V gene: TRBV5-1; clone size: NA; D gene: NA; CDR3 protein: CASRTGALEGAFF; CDR3 DNA: TGCGCCAGCAGAACCGGGGCCTTGGAGGGAGCTTTCTTT